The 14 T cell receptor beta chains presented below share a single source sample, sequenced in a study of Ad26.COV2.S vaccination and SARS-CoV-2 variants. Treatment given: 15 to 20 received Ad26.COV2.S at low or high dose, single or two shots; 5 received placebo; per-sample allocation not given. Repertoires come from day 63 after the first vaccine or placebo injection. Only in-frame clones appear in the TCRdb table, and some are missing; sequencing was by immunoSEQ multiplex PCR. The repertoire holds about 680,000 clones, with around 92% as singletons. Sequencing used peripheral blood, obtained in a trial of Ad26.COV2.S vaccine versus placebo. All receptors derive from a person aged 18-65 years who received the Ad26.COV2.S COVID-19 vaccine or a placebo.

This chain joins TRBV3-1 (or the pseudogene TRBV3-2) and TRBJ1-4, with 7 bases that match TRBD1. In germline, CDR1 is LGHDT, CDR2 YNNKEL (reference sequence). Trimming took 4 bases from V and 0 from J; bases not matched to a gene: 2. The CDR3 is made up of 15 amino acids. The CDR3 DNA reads TGTGCCAGCAGCCCCCAGGGGGCAACTAATGAAAAACTGTTTTTT. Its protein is CASSPQGATNEKLFF.

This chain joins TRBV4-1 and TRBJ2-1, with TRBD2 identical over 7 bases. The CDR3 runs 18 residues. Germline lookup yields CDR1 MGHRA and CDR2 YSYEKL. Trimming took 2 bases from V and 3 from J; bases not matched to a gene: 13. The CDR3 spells CASSQLRLAPLNYNEQFF. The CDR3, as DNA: TGCGCCAGCAGCCAACTGCGACTAGCACCTTTGAACTACAATGAGCAGTTCTTC.

This chain's CDR3 is CASSLETTGGGRDTQYF. The CDR3 nucleotides read TGTGCCAGCAGCCTCGAAACCACAGGGGGCGGACGGGATACGCAGTATTTT. The chain recombines TRBV7-8 with TRBJ2-3; TRBD1 matches at 9 bases. Looked up from germline, CDR1 is SGHVS and CDR2 is FQNEAQ. This CDR3 has 17 residues. After removal of 5 bases from V and 6 bases from J, the junction contained 15 bases not matched to a gene.

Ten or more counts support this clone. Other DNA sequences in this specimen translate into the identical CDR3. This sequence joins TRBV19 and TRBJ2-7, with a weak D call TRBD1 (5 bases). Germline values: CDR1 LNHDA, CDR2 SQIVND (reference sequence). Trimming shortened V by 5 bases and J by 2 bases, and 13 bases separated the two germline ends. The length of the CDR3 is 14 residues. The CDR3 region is CASSSLTVPYEQYF. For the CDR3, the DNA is TGTGCCAGTAGTTCCCTGACAGTACCCTACGAGCAGTACTTC.

The CDR3 DNA follows: TGTGCCACCAGTGATCGGGACAGCTCCTACGAGCAGTACTTC. The encoded protein is CATSDRDSSYEQYF. The V and J genes are TRBV24-1 and TRBJ2-7, with 7 bases lining up with TRBD1. The length of the CDR3 is 14 residues. Germline assignment: CDR1 KGHDR and CDR2 SFDVKD. With V trimmed by 3 bases and J by 0 bases, 1 base remained unmatched.

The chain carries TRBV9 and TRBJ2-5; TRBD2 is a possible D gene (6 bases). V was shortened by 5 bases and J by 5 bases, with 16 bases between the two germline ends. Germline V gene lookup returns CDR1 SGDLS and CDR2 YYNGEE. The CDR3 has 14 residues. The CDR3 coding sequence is TGTGCCAGCAGTAAGACGGGGGTGGGTGAGACCCAGTACTTC. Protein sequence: CASSKTGVGETQYF. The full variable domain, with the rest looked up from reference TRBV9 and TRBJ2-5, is DSGVTQTPKHLITATGQRVTLRCSPRSGDLSVYWYQQSLDQGLQFLIQYYNGEERAKGNILERFSAQQFPDLHSELNLSSLELGDSALYFCASSKTGVGETQYFGPGTRLLVL.

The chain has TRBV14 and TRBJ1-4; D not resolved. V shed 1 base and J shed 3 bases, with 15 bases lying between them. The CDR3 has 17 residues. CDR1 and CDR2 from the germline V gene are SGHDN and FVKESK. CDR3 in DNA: TGTGCCAGCAGCCAAGTTCGGCTCTTGGGCTCTAATGAAAAACTGTTTTTT. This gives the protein CASSQVRLLGSNEKLFF.

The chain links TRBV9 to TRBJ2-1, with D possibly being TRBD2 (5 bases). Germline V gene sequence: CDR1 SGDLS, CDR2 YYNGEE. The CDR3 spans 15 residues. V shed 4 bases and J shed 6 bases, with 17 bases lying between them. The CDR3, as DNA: TGTGCCAGCAGCCCCAAGGTTAGCGAGACCAATGAGCAGTTCTTC. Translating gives CASSPKVSETNEQFF.

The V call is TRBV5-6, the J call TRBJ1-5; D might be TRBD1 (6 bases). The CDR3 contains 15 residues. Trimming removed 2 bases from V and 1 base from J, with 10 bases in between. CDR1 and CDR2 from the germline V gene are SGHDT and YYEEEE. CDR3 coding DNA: TGTGCCAGCAGCTTTTCAGGGGTAAGCAATCAGCCCCAGCATTTT. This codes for CASSFSGVSNQPQHF.

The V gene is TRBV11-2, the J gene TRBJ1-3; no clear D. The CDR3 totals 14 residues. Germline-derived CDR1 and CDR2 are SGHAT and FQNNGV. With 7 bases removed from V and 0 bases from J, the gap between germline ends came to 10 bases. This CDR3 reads CASTLGNSGNTIYF. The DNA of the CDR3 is TGTGCCAGCACCCTAGGGAACTCTGGAAACACCATATATTTT.

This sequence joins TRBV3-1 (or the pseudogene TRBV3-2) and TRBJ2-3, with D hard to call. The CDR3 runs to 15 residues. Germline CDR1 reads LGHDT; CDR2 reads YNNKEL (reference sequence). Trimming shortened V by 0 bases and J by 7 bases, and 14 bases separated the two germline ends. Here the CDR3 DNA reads TGTGCCAGCAGCCAAGAGGTCAGGCCCATGCATACGCAGTATTTT. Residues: CASSQEVRPMHTQYF.

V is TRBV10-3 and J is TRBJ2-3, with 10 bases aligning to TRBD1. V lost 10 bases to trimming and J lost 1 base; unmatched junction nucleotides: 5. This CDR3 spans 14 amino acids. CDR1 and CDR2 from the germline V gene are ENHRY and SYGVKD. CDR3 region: CATAGTGGTDTQYF. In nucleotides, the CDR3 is TGTGCCACCGCCGGGACAGGGGGCACAGATACGCAGTATTTT.

This CDR3 is CASSPIANYGYTF. CDR3 DNA sequence: TGTGCCAGCAGCCCCATTGCCAACTATGGCTACACCTTC. V usage is TRBV5-6 and J usage is TRBJ1-2; D gene unclear. This CDR3 region has 13 residues. Germline CDR1 SGHDT, CDR2 YYEEEE. V was cut by 4 bases and J by 2 bases, with 9 bases left in between. The entire variable domain, with the rest obtained from reference TRBV5-6 and TRBJ1-2, is as follows: DAGVTQSPTHLIKTRGQQVTLRCSPKSGHDTVSWYQQALGQGPQFIFQYYEEEERQRGNFPDRFSGHQFPNYSSELNVNALLLGDSALYLCASSPIANYGYTFGSGTRLTVV.

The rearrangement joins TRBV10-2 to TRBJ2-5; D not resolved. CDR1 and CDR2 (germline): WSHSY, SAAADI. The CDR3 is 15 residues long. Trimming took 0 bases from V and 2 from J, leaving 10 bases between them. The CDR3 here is CASSESWGRQETQYF. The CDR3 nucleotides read TGCGCCAGCAGTGAGTCATGGGGTAGACAAGAGACCCAGTACTTC.